This section outlines one T cell receptor (beta chain) sequence together with its context. This specimen comes from a study of cytomegalovirus exposure and HLA in healthy donors. Study-level information: The approximately 100 million unique TCR beta sequences, from approximately 170 million T cells, were found by an earlier analysis.

Primers for the PCR totalled 60 Vbeta and 13 Jbeta. Assay: immunoSEQ multiplex PCR; the TCRdb copy retains only in-frame clones and omits some. The table has approximately 77,000 clones, about 76% seen once. The CDR3 spans 11 residues. The V segment lost 3 bases and the J segment 12 bases; nucleotides outside the gene matches: 2. Looked up from germline, CDR1 is LNHDA and CDR2 is SQIVND (reference sequence). The chain is built from TRBV19 and TRBJ1-1; 9 bases are a match to TRBD1. This receptor was identified in a male donor in good health and CMV-seropositive. The source material was PBMCs. The CDR3 sequence: CASSMDRGTFF. CDR3 DNA: TGTGCCAGTAGTATGGACAGGGGAACTTTCTTT.